The clone carrying this T cell receptor beta chain was counted once. Germline-derived CDR1 and CDR2 are SNHLY and FYNNEI. V gave up 7 bases and J gave up 5 bases; unmatched junction bases: 7. This CDR3 is built from 14 residues. Original methodology: Amplification with reference gene primers provided the estimates of nucleated cell counts. The data were produced by immunoSEQ multiplex PCR, yet TCRdb's version contains in-frame clones alone and is incomplete. That table furnishes V, J and clone size, whereas the DNA furnished D and trimming. The sample records some 240,000 clones, approximately 84% being singletons. Which cohort a participant joined came from the clinical history participants gave. The data derive from a study of blood T cell repertoires in COVID-19.

The rearrangement links TRBV2 to TRBJ1-5; 8 bases fit TRBD1. Input material: PBMCs or T cells enriched from blood (not recorded which). This TCR derives from a woman in her 40s with acute COVID-19. CDR3 DNA: TGTGCCAGCACCAAGGCAGGGGGCGATCAGCCCCAGCATTTT. Translating it yields CASTKAGGDQPQHF. The full variable domain, in which reference TRBV2 and TRBJ1-5 provide the parts outside the CDR3, is EPEVTQTPSHQVTQMGQEVILRCVPISNHLYFYWYRQILGQKVEFLVSFYNNEISEKSEIFDDQFSVERPDGSNFTLKIRSTKLEDSAMYFCASTKAGGDQPQHFGDGTRLSIL.